The clone carrying this T cell receptor (beta chain) was seen more than once but under ten times. Its specificity is unknown. The data stem from a study of early T cells in non-severe SARS-CoV-2 infection. Whole-study context: Sequencing input comprised bulk RNA from unsorted whole blood; chain pairing was not available. General study findings and limits: A preference for anti-spike CD8 responses marked VDJdb matching, which missed private and CD4 specificities.

Individual cDNA molecules were tagged with unique molecular identifiers. TCRdb ran MiXCR on the 5' RACE reads and lists one entry per CDR3 protein. This repertoire shows roughly 54,000 distinct CDR3 sequences, less than 9.5% found once; its top ten account for over 9.5%. Trimming at V came to 7 bases and at J to 0 bases, leaving 7 bases not matched to a gene. The CDR3 covers 15 residues. Germline assignment: CDR1 LNHDA and CDR2 SQIVND (reference sequence). The chain employs TRBV19 and TRBJ2-7; 9 positions agree with TRBD1. This sequence originates from an adult who was a healthcare worker with PCR-confirmed SARS-CoV-2 infection or an uninfected control (not recorded which). Sequences were derived from whole blood, sampled at baseline. CDR3 region: CASTRDRVISYEQYF. CDR3 DNA sequence: TGTGCCAGTACTAGGGACAGGGTTATCTCCTACGAGCAGTACTTC.